These 8 T cell receptor beta chains share one sample of origin, sequenced in a study of blood T cell repertoires in COVID-19. Assay used: immunoSEQ multiplex PCR; TCRdb lists only in-frame clones, some missing. The profile shows some 93,000 clones, approximately 89% of them singletons. The specimen sequenced was peripheral blood. These receptors were collected from a man aged 45-65 years with acute or convalescent COVID-19.

This clone has more than one count but fewer than ten. The chain recombines TRBV7-2 with TRBJ2-3; 11 bases align to TRBD2. Germline-derived CDR1 and CDR2 are SGHTA and FQGNSA. J gave up 1 base and V 4 bases, and 7 bases lay outside the gene matches. The CDR3 runs 17 residues. CDR3 coding DNA: TGTGCCAGCAGCTATTTAGCGGGAGGGGGGGGCACAGATACGCAGTATTTT. Protein sequence: CASSYLAGGGGTDTQYF.

This sequence joins TRBV6-4 and TRBJ2-3, with a possible D match to TRBD2 (5 bases). The V gene lost 2 bases and the J gene lost 0 bases, with 9 bases spanning the gap. Germline assignment: CDR1 MRHNA and CDR2 SNTAGT. The CDR3 is made up of 15 amino acids. The CDR3 loop is CASSDAAGSTDTQYF. The CDR3 bases are TGTGCCAGCAGTGACGCGGCGGGTAGCACAGATACGCAGTATTTT.

The chain couples TRBV7-2 to TRBJ1-2; TRBD1 matches at 10 bases. The CDR3 is 14 residues long. Germline CDR1 is SGHTA and CDR2 is FQGNSA. The V segment lost 2 bases and the J segment 6 bases; nucleotides outside the gene matches: 3. Here the CDR3 reads CASSLYGTGDGYTF. Here the CDR3 DNA reads TGTGCCAGCAGCTTATACGGGACAGGGGATGGCTACACCTTC.

This chain uses TRBV20-1 with TRBJ1-2; TRBD1 matches 7 bases. Germline V gives CDR1 DFQATT, CDR2 SNEGSKA (reference sequence). The CDR3 runs to 11 residues. Trimming took 4 bases from V and 8 from J; bases not matched to a gene: 4. Here the CDR3 DNA reads TGCAGTGCTACCTCGGGACAGGGCTACACCTTC. Translating gives CSATSGQGYTF.

The chain couples TRBV7-9 to TRBJ2-2; 8 bases match TRBD2. The V and J ends lost 1 base and 3 bases, in that order; junction bases with no gene match: 1. Germline CDR1 SEHNR, CDR2 FQNEAQ (reference sequence). This CDR3 has 15 residues. DNA for the CDR3: TGTGCCAGCAGCTTAGTCGGGAGGGACACCGGGGAGCTGTTTTTT. It translates to CASSLVGRDTGELFF.

The gene calls are TRBV7-9 and TRBJ2-7, with 10 bases lining up with TRBD1. This CDR3 is built from 14 residues. V gave up 5 bases and J gave up 4 bases; unmatched junction bases: 5. Germline-derived CDR1 and CDR2 are SEHNR and FQNEAQ (reference sequence). Written as DNA, the CDR3 is TGTGCCAGCAGCCCATCGGACAGGGGGTACGAGCAGTACTTC. Protein sequence: CASSPSDRGYEQYF.

This clone occurred once. This chain connects TRBV5-1 to TRBJ2-4; the D gene is possibly TRBD2 (5 bases). The germline CDR1 and CDR2 sequences are SGHRS and YFSETQ. The ends were cut back, 0 bases at V and 1 base at J, with 29 bases in the middle. The CDR3 is made up of 22 amino acids. CDR3 DNA: TGCGCCAGCAGCTTGGCAGTTTTCGGCCAAGGGAGTAAATTTTGGGCCAAAAACATTCAGTACTTC. This codes for CASSLAVFGQGSKFWAKNIQYF.

This chain joins TRBV18 and TRBJ1-2; D unresolved. The CDR3 runs 14 residues. Trimming left V 3 bases short and J 3 bases short, with 11 bases between. The germline gives CDR1 KGHSH, CDR2 LQKENI. The CDR3 DNA is TGTGCCAGCTCACCCCCAGCTGAGGACTATGGCTACACCTTC. Protein: CASSPPAEDYGYTF. Full variable domain (rest looked up from reference TRBV18 and TRBJ1-2): NAGVMQNPRHLVRRRGQEARLRCSPMKGHSHVYWYRQLPEEGLKFMVYLQKENIIDESGMPKERFSAEFPKEGPSILRIQQVVRGDSAAYFCASSPPAEDYGYTFGSGTRLTVV.